Each of the 31 T cell receptor beta chains below was sequenced from the same sample in a study of blood T cell repertoires in COVID-19. Assay used: immunoSEQ multiplex PCR; TCRdb lists only in-frame clones, some missing. The repertoire includes about 210,000 clones, over 75% of them detected once, and around 7% sits in the top ten. Material for sequencing was PBMCs or T cells enriched from blood (not recorded which). All receptors come from a man between 25 and 39 years old in a cohort exposed to, infected with or recovered from COVID-19 (not recorded which).

V and J are TRBV5-1 and TRBJ1-6; D is undetermined. CDR3 length: 17 residues. V lost 1 base to trimming and J lost 7 bases, with 18 bases between them. Germline CDR1 is SGHRS and CDR2 is YFSETQ. CDR3 protein: CASSLLGVTRQNSPLHF. The CDR3 DNA follows: TGCGCCAGCAGCTTGTTGGGCGTTACCCGGCAAAATTCACCCCTCCACTTT.

The sample holds one count of this clone. The rearrangement uses TRBV9 and TRBJ1-5, with D maybe TRBD1 (6 bases). The CDR3 has 15 residues. With 0 bases removed from V and 3 bases from J, the gap between germline ends came to 10 bases. CDR1 SGDLS and CDR2 YYNGEE come from the germline V gene. CDR3 nucleotide sequence: TGTGCCAGCAGCGTAGACACAGGGATCAATCAGCCCCAGCATTTT. Encoded protein: CASSVDTGINQPQHF.

The chain uses TRBV4-1 and TRBJ2-7, with 8 bases fitting TRBD2. The CDR3 is 16 amino acids. The ends lost 0 bases at V and 6 bases at J; junction bases unmatched: 10. The germline gives CDR1 MGHRA, CDR2 YSYEKL. CDR3 in DNA: TGCGCCAGCAGCCAAGATCGTCTACTAGCGGTCGCCGAGCAGTACTTC. Protein sequence: CASSQDRLLAVAEQYF.

The CDR3 reads CASEAGQGLDNEQFF. The CDR3 DNA follows: TGCGCCAGCGAAGCGGGACAGGGGCTAGACAATGAGCAGTTCTTC. The gene calls are TRBV5-1 and TRBJ2-1; 10 positions match TRBD1. In germline, CDR1 is SGHRS, CDR2 YFSETQ. With 7 bases clipped from V and 5 bases from J, the junction kept 9 bases outside the gene matches. The CDR3 is made up of 15 amino acids.

The chain has TRBV28 and TRBJ2-1, with 9 bases lining up with TRBD2. This CDR3 region has 16 residues. The V segment lost 2 bases and the J segment 2 bases; nucleotides outside the gene matches: 4. Germline V CDR1 and CDR2: MDHEN, SYDVKM. The CDR3 DNA sequence: TGTGCCAGCAGTTTAGGTAGCGGGAGTACCTACAATGAGCAGTTCTTC. This translates into CASSLGSGSTYNEQFF.

V and J are TRBV5-4 and TRBJ2-1, with 7 bases aligning to TRBD2. J lost 7 bases, V lost 4 bases, and 11 bases had no gene match. The CDR3 covers 15 residues. Per germline, CDR1 SGHNT and CDR2 YYREEE (reference sequence). CDR3 coding DNA: TGTGCCAGCAGCCGACGGGGGAGGGTCGAGAATGAGCAGTTCTTC. It specifies CASSRRGRVENEQFF.

The rearrangement joins TRBV15 to TRBJ2-7; 8 positions match TRBD1. V shed 2 bases and J 3 bases; nucleotides not matched to a gene: 9. The CDR3 contains 16 residues. Per germline, CDR1 LNHNV and CDR2 YYDKDF (reference sequence). The CDR3 nucleotides are TGTGCCACCAGCAGATCCGGGACAGGCAATGGCTACGAGCAGTACTTC. This gives the protein CATSRSGTGNGYEQYF.

This chain connects TRBV29-1 to TRBJ2-7, with TRBD1 as a possible D gene (6 bases). The CDR3 is 13 amino acids. CDR1 SQVTM and CDR2 ANQGSEA come from the germline V gene. Deletions cut 7 bases from V and 2 bases from J, with 15 bases between. The CDR3 region has the DNA TGCAGCGCCATGGACAGTCTAGCCTACGAGCAGTACTTC. It yields the protein CSAMDSLAYEQYF.

This clone was seen more than once but under ten times. The rearrangement uses TRBV7-3 and TRBJ1-1; D remains unclear. The CDR3 has 13 residues. V lost 2 bases and J lost 6, with 10 bases in between. Germline V gene sequence: CDR1 SGHTA, CDR2 FQGTGA. In DNA form, the CDR3 reads TGTGCCAGCAGCTTATTCCCTGAGTCTGAAGCTTTCTTT. It specifies CASSLFPESEAFF.

V gene TRBV3-1 (or the pseudogene TRBV3-2) combines with J gene TRBJ1-1, with D unclear. The CDR3 spans 14 residues. Trimming shortened V by 8 bases and J by 1 base, and 14 bases separated the two germline ends. CDR1 and CDR2 (germline): LGHDT, YNNKEL (reference sequence). For the CDR3, the DNA is TGTGCCAGCGGACTTACAAACAAGAACACTGAAGCTTTCTTT. It translates to CASGLTNKNTEAFF.

This sequence joins TRBV2 and TRBJ1-5; tentatively, D is TRBD1 (6 bases). The V end was cut by 6 bases, the J end by 0 bases, with 12 bases between. This CDR3 is 15 amino acids long. Germline assignment: CDR1 SNHLY and CDR2 FYNNEI. CDR3 sequence (DNA): TGTGCCAGCAGGGCCGGGACAACTAGCAATCAGCCCCAGCATTTT. It is translated as CASRAGTTSNQPQHF.

The V call is TRBV2, the J call TRBJ1-2; no reliable D call. CDR3 size: 16 residues. V was shortened by 5 bases and J by 7 bases, with 23 bases between the two germline ends. Germline CDR1 reads SNHLY; CDR2 reads FYNNEI. The CDR3 sequence: CASSPLLSGVAGGYTF. CDR3 DNA sequence: TGTGCCAGCAGTCCCCTTCTTTCCGGGGTGGCGGGTGGCTACACCTTC.

The gene calls are TRBV29-1 and TRBJ1-2; D remains ambiguous. Germline-derived CDR1 and CDR2 are SQVTM and ANQGSEA. This CDR3 comprises 11 residues. The V gene lost 0 bases and the J gene lost 11 bases, with 10 bases spanning the gap. The CDR3 spells CSVEDRSGYTF. CDR3 in DNA: TGCAGCGTTGAAGATAGATCGGGTTACACCTTC.

This clone showed up just once. As DNA, the CDR3 is TGCGCCAGCAGCTTGGGGCATGCCAGCTCTGGAAACACCATATATTTT. Protein product: CASSLGHASSGNTIYF. The chain links TRBV5-1 to TRBJ1-3; D is unclear. The CDR3 consists of 16 residues. Trimming shortened V by 0 bases and J by 0 bases, and 10 bases separated the two germline ends. Germline V lookup: CDR1 SGHRS, CDR2 YFSETQ.

CDR3 nucleotide sequence: TGTGCCAGCAGCGGGACAGGGTACGAGCAGTACTTC. Amino acid sequence: CASSGTGYEQYF. The chain links TRBV7-6 to TRBJ2-7; 9 bases line up with TRBD1. Germline assignment: CDR1 SGHVS and CDR2 FNYEAQ. The trim removed 5 bases at V and 4 bases at J, leaving 0 bases unmatched. The CDR3 has 12 amino acids.

This chain uses TRBV7-3 with TRBJ1-1; D is uncertain. The germline gives CDR1 SGHTA, CDR2 FQGTGA. V was cut by 0 bases and J by 6 bases, with 14 bases left in between. This CDR3 is 15 amino acids long. The CDR3 sequence: CASSLTGPGGAEAFF. The CDR3 nucleotides are TGTGCCAGCAGCTTAACCGGACCCGGAGGCGCTGAAGCTTTCTTT.

The rearrangement links TRBV5-4 to TRBJ2-7; D unclear. CDR3 length equals 15 residues. Germline V gene lookup returns CDR1 SGHNT and CDR2 YYREEE (reference sequence). The germline V and J ends were trimmed by 2 bases and 5 bases, with 17 bases remaining between them. The CDR3 DNA sequence: TGTGCCAGCAGCTTTAGTACCAGGAACGGCGACGAGCAGTACTTC. This translates into CASSFSTRNGDEQYF.

This clone has only a few counts. The chain has TRBV18 and TRBJ2-7; 10 bases agree with TRBD2. The junction had 6 bases not matched to a gene; V was cut back by 2 bases and J by 5 bases. There are 15 residues in the CDR3. Germline lookup yields CDR1 KGHSH and CDR2 LQKENI. The CDR3 region is CASSPNPSGSNEQYF. CDR3 coding DNA: TGTGCCAGCTCACCAAATCCTAGCGGGAGTAACGAGCAGTACTTC.

This clone was observed a handful of times. Here the CDR3 reads CASSARSIFKETQYF. The CDR3 DNA sequence: TGTGCCAGCAGCGCCAGGTCGATTTTTAAAGAGACCCAGTACTTC. The chain carries TRBV5-8 and TRBJ2-5; D is undetermined. This CDR3 spans 15 amino acids. Trimming left V 4 bases short and J 3 bases short, with 16 bases between. Germline CDR1 is SGHTS and CDR2 is YDEGEE.

This chain connects TRBV6-5 to TRBJ2-7, with a tentative D call TRBD2 (5 bases). Trimming shortened V by 5 bases and J by 2 bases, and 13 bases separated the two germline ends. Germline V gene sequence: CDR1 MNHEY, CDR2 SVGAGI. The CDR3 spans 14 residues. The CDR3 spells CASSPGLIAYEQYF. Written as DNA, the CDR3 is TGTGCCAGCAGTCCCGGACTCATAGCCTACGAGCAGTACTTC.

The chain couples TRBV7-9 to TRBJ2-1; TRBD2 matches at 7 bases. The V gene's germline CDR1 is SEHNR and CDR2 FQNEAQ (reference sequence). CDR3 length: 13 amino acids. The CDR3 nucleotides read TGTGGCGGCAGGCGGGAGACATACAATGAGCAGTTCTTC. Protein: CGGRRETYNEQFF.

With respect to this clone: Other nucleotide sequences in the sample specify the same CDR3. The chain is built from TRBV3-1 (or the pseudogene TRBV3-2) and TRBJ2-7, with 8 bases matching TRBD1. This CDR3 is 12 amino acids long. V was pared by 4 bases and J by 6 bases, with 2 bases of the junction left unmatched. From germline, CDR1 is LGHDT and CDR2 YNNKEL (reference sequence). Here the CDR3 reads CASSPGQGEQYF. The CDR3 DNA sequence: TGTGCCAGCAGCCCTGGACAGGGCGAGCAGTACTTC.

The rearrangement links TRBV9 to TRBJ1-1; TRBD1 aligns across 8 bases. J gave up 0 bases and V 0 bases, and 7 bases lay outside the gene matches. Germline lookup yields CDR1 SGDLS and CDR2 YYNGEE. CDR3 length: 17 residues. The CDR3 spells CASSVDGQGGVNTEAFF. Written as DNA, the CDR3 is TGTGCCAGCAGCGTAGACGGACAGGGAGGTGTGAACACTGAAGCTTTCTTT.

The table lists this clone with a count of one. This rearrangement joins TRBV6-4 to TRBJ1-6; D is perhaps TRBD1 (6 bases). Per germline, CDR1 MRHNA and CDR2 SNTAGT. This CDR3 contains 15 residues. The V end was cut by 4 bases, the J end by 8 bases, with 15 bases between. The CDR3 region has the DNA TGTGCCAGCAGTGTAACCGGGGAGGGGGATTCACCCCTCCACTTT. Protein sequence: CASSVTGEGDSPLHF.

The rearrangement joins TRBV19 to TRBJ2-2; D perhaps matches TRBD2 (5 bases). The CDR3 runs 14 residues. V dropped 3 bases and J dropped 3 bases, with 8 bases sitting between them. The germline gives CDR1 LNHDA, CDR2 SQIVND (reference sequence). CDR3 residues: CASSMPRDTGELFF. Written as DNA, the CDR3 is TGTGCCAGTAGTATGCCGAGGGACACCGGGGAGCTGTTTTTT.

V usage is TRBV10-1 and J usage is TRBJ2-7, with TRBD1 matching over 7 bases. Trimming removed 8 bases from V and 0 bases from J; junction bases left unmatched: 1. Germline CDR1 is WNHNN and CDR2 is SYGVQD (reference sequence). The CDR3 has 12 residues. This chain's CDR3 is CASGDSSYEQYF. CDR3 in DNA: TGCGCCAGCGGGGACAGCTCCTACGAGCAGTACTTC.

The chain carries TRBV5-1 and TRBJ2-7; TRBD1 matches at 9 bases. Germline lookup yields CDR1 SGHRS and CDR2 YFSETQ. The CDR3 has 13 amino acids. Trimming at V came to 4 bases and at J to 5 bases, leaving 4 bases not matched to a gene. CDR3 region: CASSRTGEDEQYF. The CDR3 coding sequence is TGCGCCAGCAGCCGGACAGGGGAAGACGAGCAGTACTTC.

The chain recombines TRBV5-1 with TRBJ2-7; 10 bases match TRBD2. The CDR3 length is 17 residues. With 3 bases clipped from V and 0 bases from J, the junction kept 9 bases outside the gene matches. Germline V gene lookup returns CDR1 SGHRS and CDR2 YFSETQ. CDR3 nucleotides: TGCGCCAGCAGCTCCACCTATCCTAGCGGGAGCTCCTACGAGCAGTACTTC. Translated: CASSSTYPSGSSYEQYF.

The chain carries TRBV28 and TRBJ1-2; TRBD1 aligns across 8 bases. The CDR3 contains 17 residues. Germline V gene sequence: CDR1 MDHEN, CDR2 SYDVKM. V shed 5 bases and J 3 bases; nucleotides not matched to a gene: 14. CDR3 sequence reads: CASSPRQGLRGDYGYTF. CDR3 nucleotide sequence: TGTGCCAGCAGTCCCCGACAGGGGCTAAGAGGGGACTATGGCTACACCTTC.

CDR3 sequence: CASSRDFQETQYF. CDR3 bases: TGCGCCAGCAGTCGGGACTTCCAAGAGACCCAGTACTTC. The V call is TRBV10-1, the J call TRBJ2-5; possibly TRBD2 for D (6 bases). The CDR3 is 13 residues long. Germline lookup yields CDR1 WNHNN and CDR2 SYGVQD (reference sequence). V lost 5 bases, J lost 1 base, and 8 bases lay in between.

The rearrangement uses TRBV2 and TRBJ2-7; 12 bases are a match to TRBD2. Germline assignment: CDR1 SNHLY and CDR2 FYNNEI. The CDR3 is 13 residues long. V shed 6 bases, J shed 4 bases, and the junction held 1 base outside the gene matches. The CDR3 coding sequence is TGTGCCAGCAGGACTAGCGGGAGTTACGAGCAGTACTTC. It is translated as CASRTSGSYEQYF.